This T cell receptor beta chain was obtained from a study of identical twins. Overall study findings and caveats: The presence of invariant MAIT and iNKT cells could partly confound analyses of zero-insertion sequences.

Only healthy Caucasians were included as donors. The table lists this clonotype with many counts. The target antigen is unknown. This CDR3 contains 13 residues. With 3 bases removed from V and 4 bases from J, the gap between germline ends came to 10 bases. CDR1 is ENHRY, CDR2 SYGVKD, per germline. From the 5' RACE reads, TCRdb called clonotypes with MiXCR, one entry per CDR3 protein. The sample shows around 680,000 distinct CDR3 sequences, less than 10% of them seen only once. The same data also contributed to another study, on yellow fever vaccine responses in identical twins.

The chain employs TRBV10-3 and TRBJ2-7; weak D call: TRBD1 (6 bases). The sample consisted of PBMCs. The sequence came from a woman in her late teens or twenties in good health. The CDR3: CAISDGTTYEQYF. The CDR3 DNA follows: TGTGCCATCAGTGATGGGACAACATACGAGCAGTACTTC.